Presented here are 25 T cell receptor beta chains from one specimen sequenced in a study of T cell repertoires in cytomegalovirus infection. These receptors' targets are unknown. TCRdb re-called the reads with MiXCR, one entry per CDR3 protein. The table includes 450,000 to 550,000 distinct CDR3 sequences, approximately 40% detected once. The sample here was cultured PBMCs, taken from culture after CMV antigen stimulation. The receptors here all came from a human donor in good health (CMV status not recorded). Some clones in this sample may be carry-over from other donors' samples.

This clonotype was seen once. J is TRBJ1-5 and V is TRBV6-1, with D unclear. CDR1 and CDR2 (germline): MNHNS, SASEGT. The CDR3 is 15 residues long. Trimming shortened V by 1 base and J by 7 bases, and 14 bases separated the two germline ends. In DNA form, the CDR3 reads TGTGCCAGCAGTGAAGAGGGCGGAGGTGGGCAGCCCCAGCATTTT. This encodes CASSEEGGGGQPQHF.

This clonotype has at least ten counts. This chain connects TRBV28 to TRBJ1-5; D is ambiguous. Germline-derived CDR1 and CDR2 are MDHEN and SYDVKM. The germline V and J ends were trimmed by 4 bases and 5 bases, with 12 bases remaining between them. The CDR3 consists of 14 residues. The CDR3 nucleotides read TGTGCCAGCAGTTCCACAGAATGGCATCAGCCCCAGCATTTT. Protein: CASSSTEWHQPQHF.

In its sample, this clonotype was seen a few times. The CDR3: CAIRKSGTGVNTEAFF. The CDR3 coding sequence is TGTGCCATCAGGAAATCCGGGACAGGGGTGAACACTGAAGCTTTCTTT. The chain uses TRBV10-3 and TRBJ1-1; 10 nucleotides align to TRBD1. Germline-derived CDR1 and CDR2 are ENHRY and SYGVKD. The CDR3 contains 16 residues. V dropped 6 bases and J dropped 0; count of bases not matched to a gene: 7.

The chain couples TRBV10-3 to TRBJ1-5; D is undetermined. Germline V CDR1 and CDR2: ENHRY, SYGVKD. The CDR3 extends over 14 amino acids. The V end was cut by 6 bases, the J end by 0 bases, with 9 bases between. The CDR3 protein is CAIRPADSNQPQHF. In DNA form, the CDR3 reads TGTGCCATCAGGCCTGCGGATAGCAATCAGCCCCAGCATTTT.

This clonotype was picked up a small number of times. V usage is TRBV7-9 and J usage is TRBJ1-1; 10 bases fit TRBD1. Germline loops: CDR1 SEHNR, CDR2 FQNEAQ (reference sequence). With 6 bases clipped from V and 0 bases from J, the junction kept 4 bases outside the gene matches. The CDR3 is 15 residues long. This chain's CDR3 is CASRGDRGMNTEAFF. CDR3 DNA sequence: TGTGCCAGCAGGGGGGACAGGGGTATGAACACTGAAGCTTTCTTT.

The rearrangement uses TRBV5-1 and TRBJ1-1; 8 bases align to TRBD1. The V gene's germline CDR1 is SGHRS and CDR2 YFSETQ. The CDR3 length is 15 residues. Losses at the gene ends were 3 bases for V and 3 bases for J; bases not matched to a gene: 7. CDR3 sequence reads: CASSSRVDRDTEAFF. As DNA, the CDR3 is TGCGCCAGCAGCTCCCGAGTGGACAGGGACACTGAAGCTTTCTTT.

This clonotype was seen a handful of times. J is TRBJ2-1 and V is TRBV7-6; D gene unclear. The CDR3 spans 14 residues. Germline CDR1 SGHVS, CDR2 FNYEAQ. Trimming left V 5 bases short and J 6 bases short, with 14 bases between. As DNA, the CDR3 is TGTGCCAGCAGCCCTTGGGGTAGAGGCAATGAGCAGTTCTTC. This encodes CASSPWGRGNEQFF.

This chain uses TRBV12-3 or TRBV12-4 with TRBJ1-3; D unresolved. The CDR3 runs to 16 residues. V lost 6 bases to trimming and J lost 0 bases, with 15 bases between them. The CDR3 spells CASSSLPTHSGNTIYF. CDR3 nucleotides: TGTGCCAGCAGCTCCCTACCAACCCACTCTGGAAACACCATATATTTT.

The CDR3 region is CASSRGTGISYEQYF. CDR3 DNA: TGTGCCAGCAGCCGGGGGACAGGGATCTCCTACGAGCAGTACTTC. V gene TRBV5-3 combines with J gene TRBJ2-7, with 9 bases fitting TRBD1. TRBV5-3 is known as an ORF, though its function is uncertain. The CDR3 spans 15 residues. Unmatched junction bases numbered 9, after V lost 8 bases and J lost 0 bases.

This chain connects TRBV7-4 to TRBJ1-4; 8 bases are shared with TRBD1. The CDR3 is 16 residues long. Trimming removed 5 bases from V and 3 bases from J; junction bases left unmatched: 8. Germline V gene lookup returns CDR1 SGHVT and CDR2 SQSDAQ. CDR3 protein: CASSPLPGQANEKLFF. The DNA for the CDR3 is TGTGCCAGCAGCCCACTCCCGGGACAGGCTAATGAAAAACTGTTTTTT.

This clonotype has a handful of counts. The CDR3, as DNA: TGTGCCACCAGTCAAAGTAAAGGCAGGGAGCAGTTCTTC. It translates to CATSQSKGREQFF. This chain connects TRBV15 to TRBJ2-1; D gene ambiguous. The V gene lost 6 bases and the J gene lost 10 bases, with 16 bases spanning the gap. The CDR3 contains 13 residues. The germline CDR1 and CDR2 sequences are LNHNV and YYDKDF (reference sequence).

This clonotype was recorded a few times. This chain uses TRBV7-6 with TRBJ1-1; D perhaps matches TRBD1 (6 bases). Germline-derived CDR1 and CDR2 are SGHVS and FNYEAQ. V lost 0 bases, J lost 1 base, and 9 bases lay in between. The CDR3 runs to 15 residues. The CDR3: CASSLAPGQNTEAFF. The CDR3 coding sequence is TGTGCCAGCAGCTTAGCTCCGGGACAGAACACTGAAGCTTTCTTT.

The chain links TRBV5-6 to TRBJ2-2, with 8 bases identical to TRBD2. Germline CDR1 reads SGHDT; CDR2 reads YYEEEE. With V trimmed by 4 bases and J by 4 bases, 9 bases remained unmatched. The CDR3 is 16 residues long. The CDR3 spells CASSQGLGRGTGELFF. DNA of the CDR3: TGTGCCAGCAGCCAGGGACTAGGCAGGGGCACCGGGGAGCTGTTTTTT.

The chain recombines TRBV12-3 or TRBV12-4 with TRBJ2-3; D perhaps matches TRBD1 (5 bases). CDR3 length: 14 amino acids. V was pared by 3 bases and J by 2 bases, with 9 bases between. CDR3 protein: CASSFVGATDTQYF. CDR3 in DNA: TGTGCCAGCAGTTTTGTTGGGGCCACAGATACGCAGTATTTT.

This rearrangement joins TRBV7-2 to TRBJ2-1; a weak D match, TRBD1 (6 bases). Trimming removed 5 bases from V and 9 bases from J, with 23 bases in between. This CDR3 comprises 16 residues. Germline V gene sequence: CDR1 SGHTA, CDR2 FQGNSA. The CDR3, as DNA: TGTGCCAGCAGCCTATCCGGGACAAGTCGACTCTCTGAGCAGTTCTTC. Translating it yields CASSLSGTSRLSEQFF.

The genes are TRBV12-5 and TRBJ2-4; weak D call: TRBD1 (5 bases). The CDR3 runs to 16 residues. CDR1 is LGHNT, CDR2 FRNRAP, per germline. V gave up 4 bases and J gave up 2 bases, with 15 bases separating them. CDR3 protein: CASGSRTRMTKNIQYF. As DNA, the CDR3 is TGTGCTAGTGGTTCTCGGACACGGATGACCAAAAACATTCAGTACTTC.

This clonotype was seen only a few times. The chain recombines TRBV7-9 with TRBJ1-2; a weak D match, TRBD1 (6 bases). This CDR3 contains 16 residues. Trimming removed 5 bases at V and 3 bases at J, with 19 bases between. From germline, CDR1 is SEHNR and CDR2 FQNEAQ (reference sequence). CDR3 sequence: CASSPTGSGVYYGYTF. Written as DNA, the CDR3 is TGTGCCAGCAGCCCTACAGGGTCGGGGGTCTACTATGGCTACACCTTC.

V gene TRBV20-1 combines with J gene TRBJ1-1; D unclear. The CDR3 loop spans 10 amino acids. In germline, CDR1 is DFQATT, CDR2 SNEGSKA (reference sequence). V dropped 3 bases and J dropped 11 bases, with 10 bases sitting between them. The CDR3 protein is CSASYSDAFF. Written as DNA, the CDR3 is TGCAGTGCTAGTTATAGTGACGCTTTCTTT.

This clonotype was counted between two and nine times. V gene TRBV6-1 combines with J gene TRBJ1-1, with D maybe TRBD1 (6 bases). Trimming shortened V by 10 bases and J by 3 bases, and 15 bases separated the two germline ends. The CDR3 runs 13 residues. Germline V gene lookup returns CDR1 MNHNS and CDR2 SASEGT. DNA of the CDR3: TGTGCCATCGACGGGGGCTGGTACACTGAAGCTTTCTTT. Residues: CAIDGGWYTEAFF.

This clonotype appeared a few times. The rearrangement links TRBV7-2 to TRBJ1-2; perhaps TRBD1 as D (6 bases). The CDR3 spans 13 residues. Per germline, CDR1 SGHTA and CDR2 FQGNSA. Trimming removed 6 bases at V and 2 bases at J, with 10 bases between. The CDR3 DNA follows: TGTGCCAGCAGACAGGACAGAAACTATGGCTACACCTTC. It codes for CASRQDRNYGYTF.

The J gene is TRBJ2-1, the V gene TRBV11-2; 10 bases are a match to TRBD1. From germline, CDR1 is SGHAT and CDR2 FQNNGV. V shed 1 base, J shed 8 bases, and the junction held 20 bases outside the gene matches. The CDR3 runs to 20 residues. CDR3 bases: TGTGCCAGCAGCTTAGGGTGGGACAGGGGCCCTTCTACATTTTTGGATGAGCAGTTCTTC. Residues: CASSLGWDRGPSTFLDEQFF.

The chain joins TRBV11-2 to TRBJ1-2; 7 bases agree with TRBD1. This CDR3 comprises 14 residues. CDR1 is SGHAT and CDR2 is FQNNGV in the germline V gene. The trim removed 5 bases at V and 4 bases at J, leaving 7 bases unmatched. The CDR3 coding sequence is TGTGCCAGCAGCCCCCGGACAGGACGCTATGGCTACACCTTC. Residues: CASSPRTGRYGYTF.

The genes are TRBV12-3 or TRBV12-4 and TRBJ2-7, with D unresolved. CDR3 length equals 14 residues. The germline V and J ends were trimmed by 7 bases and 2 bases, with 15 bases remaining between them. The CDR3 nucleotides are TGTGCCAGCACCTCGGACGGTAACCCCTACGAGCAGTACTTC. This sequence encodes CASTSDGNPYEQYF.

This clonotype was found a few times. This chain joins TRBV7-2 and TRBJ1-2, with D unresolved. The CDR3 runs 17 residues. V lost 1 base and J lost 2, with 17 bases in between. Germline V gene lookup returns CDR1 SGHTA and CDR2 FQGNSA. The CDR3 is CASSLDPASGENYGYTF. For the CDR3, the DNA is TGTGCCAGCAGCTTAGACCCTGCTAGCGGGGAAAACTATGGCTACACCTTC.

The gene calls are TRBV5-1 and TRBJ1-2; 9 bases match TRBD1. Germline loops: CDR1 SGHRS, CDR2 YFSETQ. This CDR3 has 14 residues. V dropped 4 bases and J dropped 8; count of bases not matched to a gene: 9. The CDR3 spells CASSNPGTGLGYTF. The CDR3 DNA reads TGCGCCAGCAGCAATCCCGGGACAGGGCTGGGCTACACCTTC.